These T cell receptor beta chains were read from a single sample in a study of T cells in localized non-small cell lung cancer. The protocol was immunoSEQ multiplex PCR, while the TCRdb copy is restricted to in-frame clones and leaves out a portion. This sample yields 25,000 to 35,000 clones, of which around nine tenths are seen a single time; roughly 2.9% belongs to the top ten. Sequenced here: peripheral blood, sampled before any cancer treatment. The source of these receptors is a female donor aged 60 or older with stage I lung adenocarcinoma. Both conserved end residues are trimmed from each CDR3. The D gene is left open where the match is weak.

v_gene	j_gene	d_gene	CDR3aa
TRBV27	TRBJ1-1	.	ASSFTTNTEAF
TRBV5-4	TRBJ2-3	TRBD2	ASTRGGYDTDTQY
TRBV9	TRBJ2-1	.	ASSVRASEQF
TRBV14	TRBJ2-2	TRBD2	ASKTSGSPTGELF
TRBV18	TRBJ2-5	.	ASSPPEQLQETQY
TRBV9	TRBJ1-3	TRBD1	ASSVRTQGEGNTIY
TRBV11-2	TRBJ2-7	TRBD2	ASSYPRTSGRYEQY
TRBV7-2	TRBJ2-1	.	ASSLLSGYSYNEQF
TRBV5-1	TRBJ2-7	TRBD2	ASSLYPGGPGDEQY
TRBV5-4	TRBJ2-1	.	ASSLSNEQF
TRBV10-2	TRBJ2-7	TRBD2	ASSEASGTGQY
TRBV27	TRBJ1-1	TRBD1	ASSPRQGNTEAF
TRBV5-1	TRBJ2-2	TRBD2	ASSPWASGTGELF
TRBV7-7	TRBJ2-3	TRBD2	ASSSSGRPDSTDTQY
TRBV6-6	TRBJ2-2	.	ASSYSRETGELF
TRBV4-3	TRBJ2-7	.	ASSQDLRGSSYEQY
TRBV7-2	TRBJ2-2	.	ASSQSLASGELF
TRBV5-1	TRBJ2-7	TRBD2	ASSGREDSYEQY
TRBV2	TRBJ2-1	.	ASSYNRREQF
TRBV28	TRBJ2-7	.	ASSSRRSSYEQY